This T cell receptor beta chain was identified during a study of T cell repertoires in ileal Crohn's disease. Here immunoSEQ multiplex PCR was the method, and the copy in TCRdb shows in-frame clones only, minus some. This table holds approximately 19,000 clones, 72% found once. General study points: Endoscopic recurrence occurred in every patient whose clonality exceeded 26.8%. Clonal expansions were more frequent in active smokers than non-smokers at surgery.

This clone has a single count. Its antigen is unidentified. The V and J ends lost 10 bases and 4 bases, in that order; junction bases with no gene match: 15. Germline values: CDR1 SNHLY, CDR2 FYNNEI. The CDR3 contains 15 residues. Time point denoted: neoterminal ileum biopsy at postoperative endoscopy, about 6 months after surgery. Patients were adults with ileal or ileocolonic Crohn's disease needing resection. The specimen was ileal tissue. The genes are TRBV2 and TRBJ1-2, with 7 bases fitting TRBD1. The receptor was isolated from an adult with Crohn's disease. DNA for the CDR3: TGTGCCACCAAAGTCGGCCGGGACAGAGCCTATGGCTACACCTTC. Residues: CATKVGRDRAYGYTF. The full variable domain, in which reference TRBV2 and TRBJ1-2 provide the parts outside the CDR3, is EPEVTQTPSHQVTQMGQEVILRCVPISNHLYFYWYRQILGQKVEFLVSFYNNEISEKSEIFDDQFSVERPDGSNFTLKIRSTKLEDSAMYFCATKVGRDRAYGYTFGSGTRLTVV.